This T cell receptor (beta chain) came from a study of blood T cell repertoires in COVID-19. Background on the study: Acute and convalescent COVID-19 samples came from the United States, Italy and Spain. PBMCs, B-cell-depleted T cells, or T cells were the source of the cDNA or gDNA that made up the material.

Per the original methods: Amplified reference gene primers provided the basis for estimating nucleated cell counts. Some clones are missing from TCRdb's copy, which holds only in-frame ones; the method was immunoSEQ multiplex PCR. The D gene and trimming were derived from the DNA, and the V and J assignments and clone size from that table. The sample shows under 250,000 clones, roughly four fifths of them seen only once. This clone appeared a single time. This CDR3 has 15 residues. Germline assignment: CDR1 GTSNPN and CDR2 SVGIG (reference sequence). The trim removed 3 bases at V and 8 bases at J, leaving 12 bases unmatched.

The TCR was taken from a woman aged 60-75 years with acute or convalescent COVID-19. The chain combines TRBV30 with TRBJ2-2; TRBD1 matches 7 bases. Sequencing was done on a sample of peripheral blood. The CDR3 sequence is CAWRDWGQGVGELFF. CDR3 DNA sequence: TGTGCCTGGAGGGACTGGGGGCAGGGGGTTGGGGAGCTGTTTTTT.